This TCR beta chain came from a study of control samples from healthy donors and cancer patients. The germline V gene has CDR1 MNHEY and CDR2 SVGEGT. The CDR3 extends over 11 amino acids. As to this clone: Germline and junction disagree at one end, which may indicate a read error.

Clones were sequenced by immunoSEQ multiplex PCR, and TCRdb holds only the in-frame ones, with some missing. The sample has 100,000 to 150,000 clones; 90% are singletons. This TCR was sampled from a man between 18 and 29 years old in good health. Source material: blood. This chain connects TRBV6-2 or TRBV6-3 to TRBJ1-2, with 7 bases fitting TRBD1. The CDR3 region is CASSYGDRAMF. CDR3 DNA sequence: TGTGCCAGCAGTTACGGCGACAGGGCTATGTTC.